This T cell receptor (beta chain) was observed in a study of response to subunit inactivated influenza vaccine. Study results and caveats: Each seasonal influenza vaccination, the authors suggested, recruits few new T cells.

A note on this clonotype: Antigen unknown.

MiXCR was run by TCRdb on the RT-PCR reads, yielding one entry per CDR3 protein. The sample has under 500,000 distinct CDR3 sequences; 9.5% to 13% are singletons. The CDR3 consists of 15 residues. Trimming stripped 3 bases from V and 7 bases from J, with 13 bases between. The chain couples TRBV12-3 or TRBV12-4 to TRBJ1-6, with D possibly matching TRBD1 (6 bases). Sample: PBMCs from blood, taken 40 to 50 days after vaccination. The source is a man between 50 and 59 years old who received an inactivated influenza vaccine. CDR3 sequence (DNA): TGTGCCAGCAGTTTCGGACCCGACAGGAATTCACCCCTCCACTTT. This gives the protein CASSFGPDRNSPLHF.